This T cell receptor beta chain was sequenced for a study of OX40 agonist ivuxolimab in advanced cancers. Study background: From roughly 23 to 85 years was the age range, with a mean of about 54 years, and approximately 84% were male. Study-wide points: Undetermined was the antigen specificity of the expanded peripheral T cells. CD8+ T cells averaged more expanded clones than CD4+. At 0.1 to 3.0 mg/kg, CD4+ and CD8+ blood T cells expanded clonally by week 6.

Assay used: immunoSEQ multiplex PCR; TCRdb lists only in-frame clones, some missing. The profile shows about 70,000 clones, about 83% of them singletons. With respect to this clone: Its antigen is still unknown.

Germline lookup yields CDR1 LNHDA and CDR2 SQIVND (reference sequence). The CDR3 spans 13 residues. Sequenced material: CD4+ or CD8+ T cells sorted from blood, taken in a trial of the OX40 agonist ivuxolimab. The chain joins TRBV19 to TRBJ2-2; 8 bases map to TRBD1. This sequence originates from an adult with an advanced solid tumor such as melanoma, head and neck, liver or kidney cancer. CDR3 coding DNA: TGTTCATCCGGACAGGGACGAACCGGGGAGCTGTTTTTT. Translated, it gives CSSGQGRTGELFF.